This entry is about one T cell receptor (beta chain). TCRdb reprocessed the 5' RACE reads with MiXCR, giving one entry per CDR3 protein. The sample shows 190,000 or so distinct CDR3 sequences, about 10% of them seen only once. This sample is part of a study of T-cell memory formation after mild COVID-19. The overall study: Most TCR clusters belonged to a single donor.

CDR3 length: 14 residues. Germline V gene lookup returns CDR1 SGHNT and CDR2 YYREEE (reference sequence). V was shortened by 9 bases and J by 4 bases, with 19 bases between the two germline ends. Specimen: PBMCs or a T cell subset sorted from them (not recorded which). The clonotype comes from a man aged 18 to 30 who had mild COVID-19 (a few samples of this study predate the infection). Cell type and time point are not known. The chain uses TRBV5-4 and TRBJ1-1; TRBD1 might be the D (6 bases). CDR3: CATGGQGSVTEAFF. DNA for the CDR3: TGTGCCACCGGCGGGCAGGGGTCGGTCACTGAAGCTTTCTTT.